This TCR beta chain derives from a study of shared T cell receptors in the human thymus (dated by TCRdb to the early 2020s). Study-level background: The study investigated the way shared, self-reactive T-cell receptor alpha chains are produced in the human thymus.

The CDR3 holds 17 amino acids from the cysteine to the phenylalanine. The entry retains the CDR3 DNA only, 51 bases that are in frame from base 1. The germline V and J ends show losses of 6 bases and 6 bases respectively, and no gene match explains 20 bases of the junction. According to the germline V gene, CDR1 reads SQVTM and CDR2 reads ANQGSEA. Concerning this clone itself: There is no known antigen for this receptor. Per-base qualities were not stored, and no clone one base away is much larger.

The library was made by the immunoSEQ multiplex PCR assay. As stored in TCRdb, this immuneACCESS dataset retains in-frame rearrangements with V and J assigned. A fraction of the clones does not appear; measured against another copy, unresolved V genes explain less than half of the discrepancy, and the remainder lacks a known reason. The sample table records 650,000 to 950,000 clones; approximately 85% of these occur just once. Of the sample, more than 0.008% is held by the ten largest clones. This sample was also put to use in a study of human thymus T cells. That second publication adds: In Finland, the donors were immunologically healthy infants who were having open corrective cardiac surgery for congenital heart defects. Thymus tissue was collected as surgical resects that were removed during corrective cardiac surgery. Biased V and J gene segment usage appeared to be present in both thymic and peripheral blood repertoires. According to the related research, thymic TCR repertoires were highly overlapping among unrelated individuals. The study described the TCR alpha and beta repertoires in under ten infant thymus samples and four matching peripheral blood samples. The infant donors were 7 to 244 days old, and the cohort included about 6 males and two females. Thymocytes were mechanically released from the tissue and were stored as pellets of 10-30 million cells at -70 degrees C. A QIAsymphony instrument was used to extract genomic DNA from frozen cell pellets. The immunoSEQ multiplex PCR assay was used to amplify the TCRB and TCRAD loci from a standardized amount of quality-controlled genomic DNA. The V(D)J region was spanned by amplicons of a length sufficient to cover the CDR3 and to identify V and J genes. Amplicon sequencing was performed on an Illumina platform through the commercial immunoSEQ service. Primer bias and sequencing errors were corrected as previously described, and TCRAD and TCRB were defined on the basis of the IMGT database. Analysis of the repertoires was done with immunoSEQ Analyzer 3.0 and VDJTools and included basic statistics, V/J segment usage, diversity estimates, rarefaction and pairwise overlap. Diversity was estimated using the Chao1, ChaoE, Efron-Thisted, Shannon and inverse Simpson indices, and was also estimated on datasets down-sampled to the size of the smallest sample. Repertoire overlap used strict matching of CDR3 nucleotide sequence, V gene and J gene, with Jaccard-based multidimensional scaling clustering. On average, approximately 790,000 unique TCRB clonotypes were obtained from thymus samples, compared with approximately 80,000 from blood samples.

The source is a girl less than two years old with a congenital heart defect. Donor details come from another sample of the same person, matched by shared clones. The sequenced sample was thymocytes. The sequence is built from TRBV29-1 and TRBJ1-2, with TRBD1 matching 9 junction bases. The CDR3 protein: CSVPGQGRKGDMDGYTF. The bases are TGCAGCGTCCCGGGACAGGGAAGGAAGGGGGACATGGATGGCTACACCTTC.